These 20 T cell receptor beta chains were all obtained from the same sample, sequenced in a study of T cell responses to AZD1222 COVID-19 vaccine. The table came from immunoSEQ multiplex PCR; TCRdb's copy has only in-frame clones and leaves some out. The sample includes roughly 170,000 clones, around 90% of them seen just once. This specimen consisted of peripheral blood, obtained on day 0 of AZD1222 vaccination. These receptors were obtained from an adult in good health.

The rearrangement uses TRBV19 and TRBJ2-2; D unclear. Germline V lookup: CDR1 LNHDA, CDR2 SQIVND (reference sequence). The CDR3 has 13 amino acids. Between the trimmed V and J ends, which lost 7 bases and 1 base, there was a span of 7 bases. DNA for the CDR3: TGTGCCAGTAATCCAGGGAACACCGGGGAGCTGTTTTTT. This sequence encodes CASNPGNTGELFF.

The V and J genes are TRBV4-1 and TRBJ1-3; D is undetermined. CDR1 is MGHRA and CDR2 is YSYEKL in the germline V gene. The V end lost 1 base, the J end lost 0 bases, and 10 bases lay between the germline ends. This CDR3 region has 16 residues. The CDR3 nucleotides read TGCGCCAGCAGCCAAGCAGAAGGGAGCTCTGGAAACACCATATATTTT. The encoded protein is CASSQAEGSSGNTIYF.

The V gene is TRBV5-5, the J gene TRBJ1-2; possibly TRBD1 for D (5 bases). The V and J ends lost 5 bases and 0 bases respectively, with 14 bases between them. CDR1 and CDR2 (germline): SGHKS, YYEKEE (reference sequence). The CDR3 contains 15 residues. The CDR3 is CASREPGHPNYGYTF. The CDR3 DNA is TGTGCCAGCAGAGAACCCGGACACCCTAACTATGGCTACACCTTC.

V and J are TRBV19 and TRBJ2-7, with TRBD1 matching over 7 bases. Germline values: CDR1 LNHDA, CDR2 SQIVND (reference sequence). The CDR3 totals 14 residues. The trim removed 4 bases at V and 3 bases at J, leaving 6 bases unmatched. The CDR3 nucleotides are TGTGCCAGTAGTACAGGGGGTAATTTCTACGAGCAGTACTTC. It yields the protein CASSTGGNFYEQYF.

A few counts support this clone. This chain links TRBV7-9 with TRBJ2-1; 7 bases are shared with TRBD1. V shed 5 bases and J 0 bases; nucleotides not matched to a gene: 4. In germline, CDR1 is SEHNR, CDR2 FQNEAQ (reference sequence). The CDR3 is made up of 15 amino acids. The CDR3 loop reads CASSPRDSSYNEQFF. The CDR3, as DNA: TGTGCCAGCAGCCCCCGGGACAGCTCCTACAATGAGCAGTTCTTC.

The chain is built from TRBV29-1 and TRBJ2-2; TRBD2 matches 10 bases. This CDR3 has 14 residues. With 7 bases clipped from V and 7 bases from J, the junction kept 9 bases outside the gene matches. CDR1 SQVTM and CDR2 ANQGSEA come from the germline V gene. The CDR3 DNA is TGCAGCGCTGACACTAGCGGGAAAGTCGGGGAGCTGTTTTTT. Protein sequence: CSADTSGKVGELFF.

DNA for the CDR3: TGTGCCAGCAGCTTACCGGGAGGGCCCGGTGAGCAGTTCTTC. Its translation: CASSLPGGPGEQFF. The rearrangement uses TRBV7-9 and TRBJ2-1; 8 positions agree with TRBD2. Germline V lookup: CDR1 SEHNR, CDR2 FQNEAQ (reference sequence). This CDR3 contains 14 residues. The junction had 6 bases not matched to a gene; V was cut back by 2 bases and J by 9 bases.

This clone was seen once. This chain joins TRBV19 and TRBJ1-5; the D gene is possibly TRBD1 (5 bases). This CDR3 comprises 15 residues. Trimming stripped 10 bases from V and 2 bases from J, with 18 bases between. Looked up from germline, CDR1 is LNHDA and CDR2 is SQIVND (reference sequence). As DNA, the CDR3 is TGTGCCACCTCCCGTACGGGACTGGGCAATCAGCCCCAGCATTTT. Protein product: CATSRTGLGNQPQHF.

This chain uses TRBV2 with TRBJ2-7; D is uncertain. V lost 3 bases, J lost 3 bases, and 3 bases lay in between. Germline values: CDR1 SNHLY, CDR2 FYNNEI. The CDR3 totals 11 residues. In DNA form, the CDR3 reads TGTGCCAGCAGTGACGGCTACGAGCAGTACTTC. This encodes CASSDGYEQYF. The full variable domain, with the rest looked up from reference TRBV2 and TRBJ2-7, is EPEVTQTPSHQVTQMGQEVILRCVPISNHLYFYWYRQILGQKVEFLVSFYNNEISEKSEIFDDQFSVERPDGSNFTLKIRSTKLEDSAMYFCASSDGYEQYFGPGTRLTVT.

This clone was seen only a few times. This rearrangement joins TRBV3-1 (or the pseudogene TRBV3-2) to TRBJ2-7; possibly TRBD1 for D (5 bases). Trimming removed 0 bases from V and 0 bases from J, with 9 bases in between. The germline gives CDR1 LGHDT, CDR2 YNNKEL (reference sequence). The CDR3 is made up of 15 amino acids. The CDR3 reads CASSQEGHSSYEQYF. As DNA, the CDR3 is TGTGCCAGCAGCCAAGAAGGACACAGCTCCTACGAGCAGTACTTC.

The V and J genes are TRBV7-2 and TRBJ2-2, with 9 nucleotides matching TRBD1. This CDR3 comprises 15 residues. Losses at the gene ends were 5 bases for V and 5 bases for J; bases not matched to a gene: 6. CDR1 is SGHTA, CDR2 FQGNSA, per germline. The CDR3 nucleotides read TGTGCCAGCAGCCCACAGGGACAGGGAACCGGGGAGCTGTTTTTT. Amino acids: CASSPQGQGTGELFF. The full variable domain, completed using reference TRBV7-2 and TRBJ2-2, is GAGVSQSPSNKVTEKGKDVELRCDPISGHTALYWYRQSLGQGLEFLIYFQGNSAPDKSGLPSDRFSAERTGGSVSTLTIQRTQQEDSAVYLCASSPQGQGTGELFFGEGSRLTVL.

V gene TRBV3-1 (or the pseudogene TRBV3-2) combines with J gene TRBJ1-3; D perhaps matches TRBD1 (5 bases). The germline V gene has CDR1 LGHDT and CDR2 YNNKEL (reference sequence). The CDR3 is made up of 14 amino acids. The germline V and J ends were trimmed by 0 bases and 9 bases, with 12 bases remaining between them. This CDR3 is CASSQEGGVGTIYF. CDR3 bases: TGTGCCAGCAGCCAAGAGGGGGGGGTCGGCACCATATATTTT.

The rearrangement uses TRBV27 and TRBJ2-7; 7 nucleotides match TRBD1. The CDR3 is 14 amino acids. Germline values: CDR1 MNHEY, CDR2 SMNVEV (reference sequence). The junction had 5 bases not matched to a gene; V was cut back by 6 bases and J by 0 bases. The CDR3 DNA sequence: TGTGCCAGCAGCGGGACAGTTAGCTCCTACGAGCAGTACTTC. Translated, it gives CASSGTVSSYEQYF.

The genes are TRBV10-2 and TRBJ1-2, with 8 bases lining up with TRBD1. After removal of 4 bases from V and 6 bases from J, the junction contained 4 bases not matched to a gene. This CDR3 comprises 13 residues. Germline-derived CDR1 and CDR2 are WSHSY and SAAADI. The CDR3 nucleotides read TGCGCCAGCAGTGTGACAGGGGAGGATGGCTACACCTTC. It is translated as CASSVTGEDGYTF.

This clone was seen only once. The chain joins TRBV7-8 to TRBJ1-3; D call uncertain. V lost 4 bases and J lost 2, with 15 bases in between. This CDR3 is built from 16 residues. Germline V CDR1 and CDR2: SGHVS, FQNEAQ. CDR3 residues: CASSSPGQQTGNTIYF. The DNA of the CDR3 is TGTGCCAGCAGCTCGCCGGGTCAACAAACTGGAAACACCATATATTTT.

The CDR3 reads CASSSGGLTEAFF. For the CDR3, the DNA is TGTGCCAGCAGCTCAGGGGGCTTAACTGAAGCTTTCTTT. The V call is TRBV6-5, the J call TRBJ1-1, with TRBD1 matching 8 bases. The junction had 5 bases not matched to a gene; V was cut back by 6 bases and J by 5 bases. The V gene's germline CDR1 is MNHEY and CDR2 SVGAGI. This CDR3 comprises 13 residues.

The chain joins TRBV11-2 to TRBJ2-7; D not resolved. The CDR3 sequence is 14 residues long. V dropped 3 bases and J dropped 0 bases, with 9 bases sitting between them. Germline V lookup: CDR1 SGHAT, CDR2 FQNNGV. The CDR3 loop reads CASSFGLGSYEQYF. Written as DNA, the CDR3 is TGTGCCAGCAGCTTCGGGCTTGGCTCCTACGAGCAGTACTTC.

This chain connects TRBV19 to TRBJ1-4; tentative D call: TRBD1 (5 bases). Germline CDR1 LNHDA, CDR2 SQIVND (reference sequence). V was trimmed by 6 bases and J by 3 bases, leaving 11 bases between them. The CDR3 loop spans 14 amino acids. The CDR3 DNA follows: TGTGCCAGTAGAGCAGGGAGTTCTAATGAAAAACTGTTTTTT. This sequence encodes CASRAGSSNEKLFF.

In DNA form, the CDR3 reads TGTGCCAGCAGCCCCCTAGGGACTAGCGGGGGGGGGAACATTCAGTACTTC. This sequence encodes CASSPLGTSGGGNIQYF. The rearrangement uses TRBV28 and TRBJ2-4, with 16 bases fitting TRBD2. The V gene's germline CDR1 is MDHEN and CDR2 SYDVKM. The ends lost 6 bases at V and 7 bases at J; junction bases unmatched: 9. The CDR3 totals 17 residues. The whole variable domain, remainder taken from reference TRBV28 and TRBJ2-4, is DVKVTQSSRYLVKRTGEKVFLECVQDMDHENMFWYRQDPGLGLRLIYFSYDVKMKEKGDIPEGYSVSREKKERFSLILESASTNQTSMYLCASSPLGTSGGGNIQYFGAGTRLSVL.

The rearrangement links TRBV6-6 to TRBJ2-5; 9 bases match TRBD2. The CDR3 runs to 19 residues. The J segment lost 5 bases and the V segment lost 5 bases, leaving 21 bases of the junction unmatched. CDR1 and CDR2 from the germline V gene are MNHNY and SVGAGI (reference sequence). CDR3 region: CASSPPRGGGRAGRETQYF. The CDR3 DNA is TGTGCCAGCAGTCCCCCCCGTGGAGGCGGGAGGGCCGGGCGTGAGACCCAGTACTTC.